This TCR beta chain is drawn from a study of cytomegalovirus exposure and HLA in healthy donors. Overall study context: Later, an analysis reported that the 95 to 150 validation repertoires had used the same platform as the approximately 670 first-cohort repertoires. General study points: According to a later analysis, TCR clusters from the first cohort tended to co-occur in the roughly 110 validation repertoires. Among the CMV-associated chains, three were confirmed in vitro as specific for CMV antigens. The listing of roughly 160 TCR beta chains classed them as cytomegalovirus-associated.

As for this clone: No antigen is known for it.

The CDR3 length is 16 residues. The V and J ends lost 2 bases and 4 bases, in that order; junction bases with no gene match: 6. CDR1 and CDR2 from the germline V gene are SGHTA and FQGNSA. Repertoires were generated with immunoSEQ multiplex PCR, while TCRdb's copy carries only in-frame clones and drops some. The sample holds some 190,000 clones, more than 75% seen once. The clonotype was recovered from a man aged 25-40 years in good health and CMV-seropositive. The sequenced material came from PBMCs. The chain has TRBV7-2 and TRBJ2-2, with 8 nucleotides matching TRBD2. The CDR3 sequence is CASSLLSGGGTGELFF. In DNA form, the CDR3 reads TGTGCCAGCAGCTTACTCTCGGGAGGGGGCACCGGGGAGCTGTTTTTT. The full variable domain, its missing parts supplied by reference TRBV7-2 and TRBJ2-2, is GAGVSQSPSNKVTEKGKDVELRCDPISGHTALYWYRQSLGQGLEFLIYFQGNSAPDKSGLPSDRFSAERTGGSVSTLTIQRTQQEDSAVYLCASSLLSGGGTGELFFGEGSRLTVL.